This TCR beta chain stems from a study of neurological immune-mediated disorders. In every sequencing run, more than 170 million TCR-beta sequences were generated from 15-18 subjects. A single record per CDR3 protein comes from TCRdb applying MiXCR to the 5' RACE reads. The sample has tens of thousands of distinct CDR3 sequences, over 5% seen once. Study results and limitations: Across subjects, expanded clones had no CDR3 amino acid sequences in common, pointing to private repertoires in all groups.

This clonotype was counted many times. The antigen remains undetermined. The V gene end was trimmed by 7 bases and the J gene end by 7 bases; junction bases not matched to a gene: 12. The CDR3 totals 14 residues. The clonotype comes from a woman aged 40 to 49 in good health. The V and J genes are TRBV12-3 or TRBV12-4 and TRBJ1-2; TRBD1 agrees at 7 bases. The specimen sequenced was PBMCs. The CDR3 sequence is CASTTPRTGGGYTF. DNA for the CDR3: TGTGCCAGCACCACGCCCCGGACAGGTGGTGGCTACACCTTC.